The rows below give T cell receptor beta chains drawn from one sample of a study of regulatory T cells in long-lasting Graves disease. In TCRdb, the multiplex PCR reads were re-called with MiXCR into one record per CDR3 protein. The table records some 500,000 distinct CDR3 sequences, approximately 15% of them present only once. This sample also belongs to another study, concerning T cells in Graves' hyperthyroidism and ophthalmopathy.

The specimen comprised peripheral blood mononuclear cells (PBMCs), sampled at new diagnosis, from a patient treated with antithyroid drugs. The receptors were gathered from a man in his thirties or forties with Graves disease. Both conserved end residues are part of each CDR3. The D gene is left open where the match is weak. Expanded clones get a size class; other rows say once, few or many, or leave the size out.

J gene | clone size | CDR3 length | D gene | V gene | CDR3 DNA | CDR3 protein
TRBJ1-1 | many | 12 | TRBD1 | TRBV20-1 | TGCAGTGCTACGGACAGGCCCTGGGGAGCTTTCTTT | CSATDRPWGAFF
TRBJ2-5 | many | 13 | . | TRBV20-1 | TGCAGTGCTAGTGAGGTCAGGGGATGGACCCAGTACTTC | CSASEVRGWTQYF
TRBJ2-7 | . | 15 | TRBD2 | TRBV13 | TGTGCCAGCAGCCAGCGGGGGACGCAAAACTACGAGCAGTACTTC | CASSQRGTQNYEQYF
TRBJ2-4 | many | 16 | . | TRBV6-1 | TGTGCCAGCAGCGACCGTGGGCGCGCGGCCAAAAACATTCAGTACTTC | CASSDRGRAAKNIQYF
TRBJ2-7 | once | 14 | . | TRBV7-2 | TGTGCCAGCAGCTTAGTTAGTAGCTCCTACGAGCAGTACTTC | CASSLVSSSYEQYF
TRBJ2-1 | few | 18 | TRBD2 | TRBV7-2 | TGTGCCAGCAGCTTAGTGGGACTAGCGGGATGGGCCGGCAATGAGCAGTTCTTC | CASSLVGLAGWAGNEQFF
TRBJ2-1 | many | 12 | TRBD2 | TRBV6-1 | TGTGCCGGGCGAAGTAGTTGGACTAGGGAGTTCTTC | CAGRSSWTREFF
TRBJ2-2 | few | 16 | . | TRBV4-1 | TGCGCCAGCAGCCCCACTGGCAGCGGCAACACCGGGGAGCTGTTTTTT | CASSPTGSGNTGELFF
TRBJ1-5 | . | 15 | TRBD1 | TRBV5-6 | TGTGCCAGCAGCGGGAACAGGGGGCGGCAAGAGCCCCAGCATTTT | CASSGNRGRQEPQHF
TRBJ1-4 | . | 16 | TRBD1 | TRBV4-1 | TGCGCCAGCAGCCAAATAAGGGGGCGGGCTAATGAAAAACTGTTTTTT | CASSQIRGRANEKLFF
TRBJ2-7 | few | 13 | . | TRBV12-5 | TGTGCTAGTGGTTTGGTAGGGACCTACGAGCAGCACTTC | CASGLVGTYEQHF
TRBJ2-5 | many | 12 | . | TRBV15 | TGTGCCACCAGCAACCGGGACACCATCCAGTACTTC | CATSNRDTIQYF
TRBJ2-1 | . | 14 | . | TRBV5-1 | TGCGCCAGCAGCTCGGGCGGAGTGAGAAATGAGCAGTTCTTC | CASSSGGVRNEQFF
TRBJ2-3 | many | 11 | . | TRBV2 | TGTGCCAGCTGCAAGTTTGATACGCAGTATTTT | CASCKFDTQYF
TRBJ2-7 | many | 14 | . | TRBV27 | TGTGCCAGTGTTACTGCGCCCCGATCCTACGAGCAGTACTTC | CASVTAPRSYEQYF
TRBJ2-1 | many | 14 | TRBD1 | TRBV7-9 | TGTGCCAGCAGCTACTGGGACAGCAACAATGAGCAGTTCTTC | CASSYWDSNNEQFF
TRBJ2-4 | . | 16 | . | TRBV5-6 | TGTGCCAGCAGCTTGTTCACGGCCGGTTTGGAAAACATTCAGTACTTC | CASSLFTAGLENIQYF
TRBJ2-6 | . | 18 | . | TRBV7-6 | TGTGCCAGCAGCATCCACTTTCAAGGCCGCTCTGGGGCCAACGTCCTGACTTTC | CASSIHFQGRSGANVLTF
TRBJ1-4 | many | 13 | . | TRBV5-1 | TGCGCCAGCAGCCTGGGCAGGACGGAAAAACTGTTTTTT | CASSLGRTEKLFF
TRBJ2-1 | few | 15 | TRBD2 | TRBV9 | TGTGCCAGCAGCGCTAGCGGGGAAAACTACAATGAGCAGTTCTTC | CASSASGENYNEQFF
TRBJ2-3 | many | 18 | TRBD2 | TRBV7-3 | TGTGCCAGCAGCTTCTTGGGACTAGCGGAAAAGAGCACAGATACGCAGTATTTT | CASSFLGLAEKSTDTQYF
TRBJ2-1 | many | 14 | . | TRBV27 | TGTGCCAGCAGCCCTAAGGACGGGTACAATGAGCAGTTCTTC | CASSPKDGYNEQFF
TRBJ2-4 | . | 15 | TRBD1 | TRBV10-1 | TGCGCCAGCAGCTCCGGGACAGGACCTTACAATGAGCAGTACTTC | CASSSGTGPYNEQYF
TRBJ1-1 | many | 13 | TRBD1 | TRBV19 | TGTGCCAGTAGTATAGAGGGACAGGGAGAAGCTTTCTTT | CASSIEGQGEAFF
TRBJ1-5 | many | 13 | . | TRBV5-6 | TGTGCCAGCAGCTTGAGTACGGAACAGCCCCAGCATTTT | CASSLSTEQPQHF
TRBJ2-3 | . | 16 | TRBD2 | TRBV7-9 | TGTGCCAGCAGCCCCCCGGACCGGGGGGGGGGAGATACGCAGTATTTT | CASSPPDRGGGDTQYF
TRBJ2-1 | many | 14 | TRBD2 | TRBV29-1 | TGCAGCGTTAGTGATAGCGGGTCCTACAATGAGCAGTTCTTC | CSVSDSGSYNEQFF
TRBJ1-2 | many | 14 | . | TRBV29-1 | TGCAGCGTTGAAGATCCTATGGGAAACTATGGCTACACCTTC | CSVEDPMGNYGYTF
TRBJ2-3 | many | 12 | . | TRBV5-1 | TGCGCCAGCAGCGGGAGTAAGGATACGCAGTATTTT | CASSGSKDTQYF
TRBJ1-5 | many | 17 | . | TRBV2 | TGTGCCAGCAGAAGTGAGGGAGGGGGGGCGAGCAATCAGCCCCAGCATTTT | CASRSEGGGASNQPQHF
TRBJ2-2 | many | 17 | TRBD2 | TRBV20-1 | TGCAGTGCTAGTCATACTCGACTAGCGGGAGGAGCCGGGGAGCTGTTTTTT | CSASHTRLAGGAGELFF
TRBJ2-3 | many | 15 | TRBD2 | TRBV20-1 | TGCAGTGCTAGAAGACTAGCGGGCACGTCAGATACGCAGTATTTT | CSARRLAGTSDTQYF
TRBJ2-7 | many | 15 | TRBD2 | TRBV6-1 | TGTGCCAGCAGACCTGGACTAGCGGGAGTAAACGAGCAGTACTTC | CASRPGLAGVNEQYF
TRBJ1-4 | . | 15 | TRBD1 | TRBV9 | TGTGCCAGCAGCGATGGGACAGCAACTAATGAAAAACTGTTTTTT | CASSDGTATNEKLFF
TRBJ2-4 | many | 15 | TRBD1 | TRBV12-5 | TGTGCTAGTGGCCATGGACAGGGACAAACGAACATTCAGTACTTC | CASGHGQGQTNIQYF
TRBJ2-1 | many | 11 | . | TRBV28 | TGTGCCAGCAGTTTATATGCCCAGCAGTTCTTC | CASSLYAQQFF
TRBJ2-2 | many | 16 | . | TRBV19 | TGTGCCAGTAGTACCTGGACCGCTTCGAACACCGGGGAGCTGTTTTTT | CASSTWTASNTGELFF
TRBJ2-7 | many | 16 | . | TRBV7-8 | TGTGCCAGCAGCTCGCCGCTAGCGCAAGTTGCCTACGAGCAGTACTTC | CASSSPLAQVAYEQYF
TRBJ2-7 | many | 14 | . | TRBV24-1 | TGTGCCACCTCTGGGAGAGGTACTACCTACGAGCAGTACTTC | CATSGRGTTYEQYF
TRBJ2-7 | many | 18 | TRBD2 | TRBV29-1 | TGCAGCGCCAGCACGACCGATCTAGCGGGAGGGATTCGGGGCGAGCAGTACTTC | CSASTTDLAGGIRGEQYF
TRBJ1-1 | . | 14 | . | TRBV29-1 | TGCAGCGTCAAACGCAGAGTGCCTTCTCGTGGGGTTTTCTTT | CSVKRRVPSRGVFF
TRBJ2-7 | many | 17 | . | TRBV6-5 | TGTGCCAGCAGTTACTCCTACAGGGCTGCCTTTCCCTACGAGCAGTACTTC | CASSYSYRAAFPYEQYF
TRBJ1-3 | few | 15 | TRBD1 | TRBV5-1 | TGCGCCAGCAGCCGACAGGGTGAGGGCGGAAACACCATATATTTT | CASSRQGEGGNTIYF
TRBJ1-1 | . | 12 | . | TRBV5-1 | TGCGCCAGCGGATCGGTGAACACTGAAGCTTTCTTT | CASGSVNTEAFF
TRBJ2-2 | many | 15 | . | TRBV19 | TGTGCCAGTAGTGCCCAACGCGGGAACACCGGGGAGCTGTTTTTT | CASSAQRGNTGELFF
TRBJ2-2 | many | 15 | TRBD2 | TRBV30 | TGTGCCTGGGCTTTCCTAGCGGCGAACACCGGGGAGCTGTTTTTT | CAWAFLAANTGELFF
TRBJ1-1 | many | 14 | . | TRBV9 | TGTGCCAGCAGCCCGGATACAGGTGTGGGTGAAGCTTTCTTT | CASSPDTGVGEAFF
TRBJ1-6 | . | 15 | . | TRBV6-9 | TGTGCCAGCAGTTACGACGGGGTTTCTTGGTTGGCCCTCCACTTT | CASSYDGVSWLALHF
TRBJ1-2 | many | 13 | . | TRBV13 | TGTGCCAGCAGCTTTCGACAGAACTATGGCTACACCTTC | CASSFRQNYGYTF
TRBJ2-1 | . | 16 | . | TRBV18 | TGTGCCAGCTCACTCACCCGAGAGGGAGGATACAATGAGCAGTTCTTC | CASSLTREGGYNEQFF
TRBJ1-5 | . | 17 | . | TRBV20-1 | TGCAGTGCAGTCCGTCCCTTCAGGGAGGGTCGCAATCAGCCCCAGCATTTT | CSAVRPFREGRNQPQHF
TRBJ2-3 | many | 14 | . | TRBV18 | TGTGCCAGCTCAAGGTCCGGAGGCACAGATACGCAGTATTTT | CASSRSGGTDTQYF
TRBJ2-7 | many | 15 | TRBD1 | TRBV27 | TGTGCCAGCAGTTTATCCGGGACAGGGGCTTACGAGCAGTACTTC | CASSLSGTGAYEQYF